A selection of T cell receptor beta chains follows, all from one sample in a study of identical twins. TCRdb called the 5' RACE reads again in MiXCR, with one record for every CDR3 protein. The sample records a few hundred thousand distinct CDR3 sequences, around 8.8% being singletons. The same sample was also studied in work on yellow fever vaccine responses in identical twins.

Sequenced sample: CD8+ T cells sorted from blood. These TCRs come from a woman in her late teens or twenties in good health. The CDR3 runs from the conserved cysteine through the conserved F or W.

TRBJ2-5	TRBV12-3/TRBV12-4	CASSTPRAETQYF
TRBJ2-4	TRBV19	CASSEEIAKNIQYF
TRBJ2-5	TRBV9	CASSVGTGKTQYF
TRBJ1-3	TRBV29-1	CSVHREGNTIYF
TRBJ2-7	TRBV24-1	CATSDNKGTALEQYF
TRBJ2-5	TRBV15	CATSTLADQETQYF
TRBJ2-3	TRBV11-2	CASSLEGPGLAASTDTQYF
TRBJ2-1	TRBV29-1	CSVEDRSSNEQFF
TRBJ2-1	TRBV6-5	CASSYQPAESYNEQFF
TRBJ2-5	TRBV30	CAWREETEYF
TRBJ1-2	TRBV27	CASSLSVNYGYTF
TRBJ2-7	TRBV7-9	CASSPRVDEQYF
TRBJ2-1	TRBV15	CATRGPNEQFF
TRBJ2-7	TRBV20-1	CSASNPGDRPYEQYF
TRBJ2-3	TRBV7-2	CASSPPPTDTQYF
TRBJ2-1	TRBV6-5	CASSSLAGEYNEQFF
TRBJ2-5	TRBV20-1	CSALSLAGGQETQYF
TRBJ2-5	TRBV3-1	CASSQGINYQETQYF
TRBJ2-7	TRBV4-3	CASSQGMGGYEQYF
TRBJ2-1	TRBV20-1	CSATPWGGYNEQFF
TRBJ2-3	TRBV7-9	CASSLVPDTQYF
TRBJ2-3	TRBV5-5	CASSLHRGGGTDTQYF